These 28 T cell receptor beta chains were sequenced from one sample in a study of cytomegalovirus exposure and HLA in healthy donors. Researchers ran the PCR with 60 Vbeta and 13 Jbeta primers. Sequenced by immunoSEQ multiplex PCR; TCRdb stores in-frame clones only, minus some. This table has more than 150,000 clones, roughly 87% appearing once. Sequencing was done on a sample of PBMCs. The receptor set was obtained from a girl less than two years old in good health and CMV-seronegative.

The chain combines TRBV5-4 with TRBJ2-7; D perhaps matches TRBD1 (6 bases). The CDR3 runs 13 residues. Germline assignment: CDR1 SGHNT and CDR2 YYREEE (reference sequence). V lost 2 bases and J lost 4, with 10 bases in between. CDR3 in DNA: TGTGCCAGCAGCTTATGGGGGCTTTACGAGCAGTACTTC. Translating it yields CASSLWGLYEQYF.

This clone came up a few times. The chain couples TRBV15 to TRBJ2-3; 15 nucleotides match TRBD2. V shed 0 bases, J shed 9 bases, and the junction held 7 bases outside the gene matches. The CDR3 is 17 residues long. CDR1 is LNHNV and CDR2 is YYDKDF in the germline V gene (reference sequence). The DNA of the CDR3 is TGTGCCACCAGCAGAGATGGAGGACTAGCGGGGGGGGCAACGCAGTATTTT. Its protein is CATSRDGGLAGGATQYF.

This sequence joins TRBV7-9 and TRBJ1-4; tentative D call: TRBD1 (6 bases). Germline CDR1 SEHNR, CDR2 FQNEAQ (reference sequence). V lost 5 bases and J lost 4, with 20 bases in between. The CDR3 is 17 amino acids. Here the CDR3 DNA reads TGTGCCAGCAGCCCTCATTCGGGACACCTCCTTAATGAAAAACTGTTTTTT. Encoded protein: CASSPHSGHLLNEKLFF.

This chain's CDR3 is CASSEGWQNYGYTF. In nucleotides, the CDR3 is TGTGCCAGCAGCGAAGGGTGGCAGAACTATGGCTACACCTTC. The chain employs TRBV4-2 and TRBJ1-2; the D is unclear. This CDR3 region has 14 residues. Between the trimmed V and J ends, which lost 5 bases and 2 bases, there was a span of 12 bases. Germline V gene lookup returns CDR1 LGHNA and CDR2 YNFKEQ.

The chain joins TRBV2 to TRBJ1-1, with a tentative D call TRBD1 (6 bases). The germline V gene has CDR1 SNHLY and CDR2 FYNNEI. This CDR3 is built from 14 residues. V was trimmed by 4 bases and J by 4 bases, leaving 13 bases between them. In DNA, the CDR3 is TGTGCCAGCAGTGGTCAGGGGCACCCCACTGAAGCTTTCTTT. Its protein product is CASSGQGHPTEAFF.

The chain is built from TRBV9 and TRBJ2-7; no reliable D call. The CDR3 spans 13 residues. V lost 3 bases, J lost 5 bases, and 12 bases lay in between. Looked up from germline, CDR1 is SGDLS and CDR2 is YYNGEE. CDR3 sequence (DNA): TGTGCCAGCAGCGGTCACATCCGGGACGAGCAGTACTTC. Its protein is CASSGHIRDEQYF.

This rearrangement joins TRBV7-2 to TRBJ1-1; D call uncertain. The CDR3 is 13 amino acids. Germline values: CDR1 SGHTA, CDR2 FQGNSA. The germline V and J ends were trimmed by 3 bases and 0 bases, with 5 bases remaining between them. CDR3 sequence (DNA): TGTGCCAGCAGCTTCTACCTGAACACTGAAGCTTTCTTT. Its protein is CASSFYLNTEAFF.

This chain joins TRBV29-1 and TRBJ2-3; perhaps TRBD2 as D (6 bases). The CDR3 covers 15 residues. Trimming stripped 3 bases from V and 2 bases from J, with 15 bases between. Germline CDR1 and CDR2: SQVTM and ANQGSEA. CDR3 DNA sequence: TGCAGCGTTGATGTGGCGGGACGTTTCACAGATACGCAGTATTTT. Encoded protein: CSVDVAGRFTDTQYF.

This rearrangement joins TRBV4-1 to TRBJ1-4; TRBD1 aligns across 8 bases. Trimming removed 3 bases from V and 4 bases from J; junction bases left unmatched: 13. The CDR3 runs to 18 residues. Germline-derived CDR1 and CDR2 are MGHRA and YSYEKL. CDR3 sequence: CASSQRPTGATLNEKLFF. The CDR3 DNA reads TGCGCCAGCAGCCAGCGACCGACAGGGGCGACGCTTAATGAAAAACTGTTTTTT.

In this sample, this clone turned up once. The V call is TRBV25-1, the J call TRBJ2-5, with a weak D call TRBD1 (6 bases). The germline gives CDR1 MGHDK, CDR2 SYGVNS. The CDR3 runs 11 residues. The V end was cut by 7 bases, the J end by 5 bases, with 8 bases between. Here the CDR3 DNA reads TGTGCCAGCACAGGGGACGAGACCCAGTACTTC. Protein: CASTGDETQYF.

This chain links TRBV4-1 with TRBJ2-5, with D hard to call. The V end lost 0 bases, the J end lost 2 bases, and 7 bases lay between the germline ends. The germline gives CDR1 MGHRA, CDR2 YSYEKL. There are 14 residues in the CDR3. CDR3 amino acids: CASSQDPLQETQYF. The DNA for the CDR3 is TGCGCCAGCAGCCAAGATCCTCTTCAAGAGACCCAGTACTTC.

V gene TRBV5-6 combines with J gene TRBJ2-7; D remains ambiguous. The CDR3 covers 13 residues. V was clipped by 5 bases and J by 2 bases, with 11 bases between them. Per germline, CDR1 SGHDT and CDR2 YYEEEE. The CDR3 DNA sequence: TGTGCCAGCAGTTCAACGGTGGCCTACGAGCAGTACTTC. Its protein is CASSSTVAYEQYF.

This sequence joins TRBV4-2 and TRBJ2-3, with TRBD2 matching 8 bases. The CDR3 loop spans 17 amino acids. The J segment lost 2 bases and the V segment lost 0 bases, leaving 7 bases of the junction unmatched. Per germline, CDR1 LGHNA and CDR2 YNFKEQ. DNA of the CDR3: TGTGCCAGCAGCCAAGAGGCCCCGGGGGGGAACACAGATACGCAGTATTTT. It specifies CASSQEAPGGNTDTQYF.

The genes are TRBV7-2 and TRBJ1-2, with D tentatively TRBD1 (5 bases). Between the trimmed V and J ends, which lost 3 bases and 1 base, there was a span of 6 bases. The CDR3 is 13 amino acids. Germline-derived CDR1 and CDR2 are SGHTA and FQGNSA. CDR3 in DNA: TGTGCCAGCAGCTTGGGACTTAACTATGGCTACACCTTC. Encoded protein: CASSLGLNYGYTF. Full variable domain (missing parts from reference TRBV7-2 and TRBJ1-2): GAGVSQSPSNKVTEKGKDVELRCDPISGHTALYWYRQSLGQGLEFLIYFQGNSAPDKSGLPSDRFSAERTGGSVSTLTIQRTQQEDSAVYLCASSLGLNYGYTFGSGTRLTVV.

J is TRBJ2-5 and V is TRBV5-6; 8 nucleotides align to TRBD2. J gave up 2 bases and V 3 bases, and 12 bases lay outside the gene matches. Germline V gene data show CDR1 as SGHDT and CDR2 as YYEEEE. This CDR3 comprises 17 residues. The CDR3 reads CASSWTSRGGRQETQYF. DNA for the CDR3: TGTGCCAGCAGCTGGACTTCTCGGGGGGGCCGACAAGAGACCCAGTACTTC.

Remarks on this clone: Other DNA sequences of this sample code for an identical CDR3. V usage is TRBV30 and J usage is TRBJ2-6; D remains unclear. Germline loops: CDR1 GTSNPN, CDR2 SVGIG (reference sequence). This CDR3 spans 12 amino acids. V shed 7 bases and J shed 8 bases, with 12 bases lying between them. In nucleotides, the CDR3 is TGTGCCTTCGGTCGGGTCCCCAACGTCCTGACTTTC. Its protein is CAFGRVPNVLTF.

This chain joins TRBV7-2 and TRBJ1-1; the match to TRBD1 covers 10 bases. Germline V lookup: CDR1 SGHTA, CDR2 FQGNSA. V shed 5 bases and J 4 bases; nucleotides not matched to a gene: 10. The CDR3 extends over 16 amino acids. CDR3 sequence reads: CASSLRPGTGATEAFF. CDR3 nucleotides: TGTGCCAGCAGCCTACGACCTGGGACAGGGGCCACTGAAGCTTTCTTT.

As DNA, the CDR3 is TGTGCCAGCTCACCCTCGAACACTGAAGCTTTCTTT. It specifies CASSPSNTEAFF. The V gene is TRBV18, the J gene TRBJ1-1; no firm D call. The CDR3 is 12 amino acids. The germline V gene has CDR1 KGHSH and CDR2 LQKENI. With 3 bases removed from V and 1 base from J, the gap between germline ends came to 3 bases. The whole variable domain, remainder taken from reference TRBV18 and TRBJ1-1, is NAGVMQNPRHLVRRRGQEARLRCSPMKGHSHVYWYRQLPEEGLKFMVYLQKENIIDESGMPKERFSAEFPKEGPSILRIQQVVRGDSAAYFCASSPSNTEAFFGQGTRLTVV.

The chain has TRBV7-3 and TRBJ2-7, with 9 bases lining up with TRBD1. The CDR3 runs to 19 residues. From germline, CDR1 is SGHTA and CDR2 FQGTGA. J gave up 7 bases and V 2 bases, and 21 bases lay outside the gene matches. This chain's CDR3 is CASSLPHLEQGAPIREQYF. As DNA, the CDR3 is TGTGCCAGCAGCTTACCTCATCTCGAACAGGGGGCACCAATACGGGAGCAGTACTTC.

This clone was observed once. This chain links TRBV5-8 with TRBJ2-7, with 7 bases lining up with TRBD2. J lost 5 bases, V lost 2 bases, and 22 bases had no gene match. CDR3 size: 19 residues. The V gene's germline CDR1 is SGHTS and CDR2 YDEGEE. The CDR3 here is CASSFLAASENADNDEQYF. The CDR3 nucleotides read TGTGCCAGCAGCTTCCTAGCGGCCAGCGAAAACGCGGACAACGACGAGCAGTACTTC.

CDR3 sequence reads: CAWYEGRETQYF. In DNA form, the CDR3 reads TGTGCCTGGTACGAGGGTCGGGAGACCCAGTACTTC. The chain uses TRBV30 and TRBJ2-5, with D possibly TRBD2 on 5 matching bases. V was pared by 5 bases and J by 5 bases, with 12 bases between. Germline CDR1 and CDR2: GTSNPN and SVGIG (reference sequence). The length of the CDR3 is 12 residues. The whole variable domain, filled in from reference TRBV30 and TRBJ2-5, reads SQTIHQWPATLVQPVGSPLSLECTVEGTSNPNLYWYRQAAGRGLQLLFYSVGIGQISSEVPQNLSASRPQDRQFILSSKKLLLSDSGFYLCAWYEGRETQYFGPGTRLLVL.

The V gene is TRBV7-9, the J gene TRBJ2-1; D remains unclear. The V gene lost 4 bases and the J gene lost 5 bases, with 9 bases spanning the gap. In germline, CDR1 is SEHNR, CDR2 FQNEAQ (reference sequence). This CDR3 is 13 amino acids long. This CDR3 reads CASSSDTNNEQFF. The CDR3 region has the DNA TGTGCCAGCAGCTCAGACACCAACAATGAGCAGTTCTTC.

The chain uses TRBV18 and TRBJ2-6; D is possibly TRBD1 (5 bases). This CDR3 has 18 residues. V was pared by 2 bases and J by 2 bases, with 16 bases between. Germline CDR1 reads KGHSH; CDR2 reads LQKENI. The CDR3: CASSPRQSHIPGANVLTF. The CDR3 coding sequence is TGTGCCAGCTCACCAAGACAGTCCCACATTCCTGGGGCCAACGTCCTGACTTTC.

The rearrangement uses TRBV10-3 and TRBJ2-5; 8 nucleotides line up with TRBD2. The CDR3 runs to 22 residues. Germline CDR1 ENHRY, CDR2 SYGVKD. V shed 3 bases, J shed 5 bases, and the junction held 29 bases outside the gene matches. In nucleotides, the CDR3 is TGTGCCATCAGTGAAACTTTTGGGGGACTAGGTGGGATCTGGAGATTGGGCGAGACCCAGTACTTC. The encoded protein is CAISETFGGLGGIWRLGETQYF.

The rearrangement uses TRBV7-2 and TRBJ2-3; TRBD2 matches at 8 bases. The CDR3 totals 16 residues. J was trimmed by 7 bases and V by 3 bases; bases with no gene match: 12. Germline V CDR1 and CDR2: SGHTA, FQGNSA. The CDR3 DNA sequence: TGTGCCAGCAGCTTTGCCAGCGGGAGCTTTTCGTATACGCAGTATTTT. It translates to CASSFASGSFSYTQYF.

V and J are TRBV5-1 and TRBJ1-1; TRBD1 agrees at 7 bases. The V segment lost 4 bases and the J segment 7 bases; nucleotides outside the gene matches: 10. The CDR3 loop spans 14 amino acids. The V gene's germline CDR1 is SGHRS and CDR2 YFSETQ. The CDR3 bases are TGCGCCAGCAGCAGCAACCGGGACAGTATTGAAGCTTTCTTT. Translated, it gives CASSSNRDSIEAFF.

The chain has TRBV6-5 and TRBJ2-3; tentatively, D is TRBD1 (5 bases). CDR1 and CDR2 (germline): MNHEY, SVGAGI. Deletions cut 9 bases from V and 0 bases from J, with 10 bases between. CDR3 length: 13 amino acids. CDR3: CASGAESTDTQYF. The CDR3 coding sequence is TGTGCCAGTGGGGCAGAGAGCACAGATACGCAGTATTTT.

Points on this clone: Germline is not matched at one junction end, which may reflect a read error. The J gene is TRBJ2-2, the V gene TRBV10-3; 9 bases match TRBD1. Germline CDR1 is ENHRY and CDR2 is SYGVKD. The CDR3 runs 17 residues. CDR3 in DNA: TGTGCCGTCAGACCAACTTGGGACAGGGTATACACCGGGGAGCTGTTTTTT. This encodes CAVRPTWDRVYTGELFF.